Sequencing of this TCR beta chain was carried out in a study of lymphopenia after photon versus proton radiotherapy. Details on this clone: The same CDR3 is also encoded by other DNA sequences in this sample.

Looked up from germline, CDR1 is SGHNT and CDR2 is YENEEA. With V trimmed by 5 bases and J by 4 bases, 7 bases remained unmatched. The CDR3 has 15 amino acids. The table came from immunoSEQ multiplex PCR; TCRdb's copy has only in-frame clones and leaves some out. The sample records about 58,000 clones, roughly 84% being singletons. Here the sequenced sample was peripheral blood, taken from a patient treated with proton-based radiotherapy. The TCR was taken from a man aged 60 to 69 with pancreatic cancer. The chain employs TRBV11-3 and TRBJ1-3; 8 bases are shared with TRBD1. As DNA, the CDR3 is TGTGCCAGCAGCCCTGGACAGGGCCCAGGAAACACCATATATTTT. It translates to CASSPGQGPGNTIYF.